One and the same sample provided the 24 T cell receptor beta chains below, sequenced in a study of prognosis after radiotherapy for stage I lung cancer. Amplification of TCR beta CDR3 from genomic DNA used two-round multiplex PCR. The authors ran first-round PCR with primers specific to each TRBV and TRBJ gene. TCRdb re-called the multiplex PCR reads through MiXCR, storing one row per CDR3 protein. The table includes about 14,000 distinct CDR3 sequences, roughly a third detected once. Here the sequenced sample was PBMCs, taken before or after stereotactic body radiation therapy (not recorded which). All receptors derive from a donor aged 50 or older with non-small cell lung cancer.

V is TRBV28 and J is TRBJ2-7; D is ambiguous. The germline V gene has CDR1 MDHEN and CDR2 SYDVKM. This CDR3 region has 11 residues. With 8 bases removed from V and 4 bases from J, the gap between germline ends came to 9 bases. In DNA, the CDR3 is TGTGCCAGCGCTTCCGGGTACGAGCAGTACTTC. Protein sequence: CASASGYEQYF. The full variable domain, its missing parts supplied by reference TRBV28 and TRBJ2-7, is DVKVTQSSRYLVKRTGEKVFLECVQDMDHENMFWYRQDPGLGLRLIYFSYDVKMKEKGDIPEGYSVSREKKERFSLILESASTNQTSMYLCASASGYEQYFGPGTRLTVT.

This clonotype was seen ten or more times. This chain joins TRBV19 and TRBJ2-1; D is possibly TRBD1 or TRBD2 (6 bases each). In germline, CDR1 is LNHDA, CDR2 SQIVND (reference sequence). Trimming cost V 10 bases and J 0 bases, with 13 bases left between them. This CDR3 is 14 amino acids long. CDR3 coding DNA: TGTGCCACAAGGGGGGTTCGCTCCTACAATGAGCAGTTCTTC. It codes for CATRGVRSYNEQFF.

This clonotype appeared many times. The gene calls are TRBV24-1 and TRBJ2-1, with 9 positions matching TRBD2. CDR1 is KGHDR and CDR2 is SFDVKD in the germline V gene. CDR3 length equals 16 residues. V lost 4 bases, J lost 0 bases, and 3 bases stayed unmatched. This CDR3 is CATSEETSGSYNEQFF. The CDR3 region has the DNA TGTGCCACCAGTGAAGAGACTAGCGGCTCCTACAATGAGCAGTTCTTC.

In this sample, this clonotype is medium-sized (0.01 to 0.1%). The V and J genes are TRBV12-3 or TRBV12-4 and TRBJ2-1, with a tentative D call TRBD1 (6 bases). This CDR3 has 14 residues. V lost 5 bases and J 9 bases, leaving 17 bases between the germline ends. CDR3: CASSQQRQASEQFF. CDR3 in DNA: TGTGCCAGCAGTCAGCAGCGACAGGCAAGTGAGCAGTTCTTC.

The table lists this clonotype with many counts. This chain links TRBV6-2 or TRBV6-3 with TRBJ2-5; TRBD2 might be the D (7 bases). This CDR3 spans 13 amino acids. The ends were cut back, 6 bases at V and 5 bases at J, with 13 bases in the middle. Germline loops: CDR1 MNHEY, CDR2 SVGEGT. CDR3 in DNA: TGTGCCAGCAGGGGAGGGGGAGTGGAGACCCAGTACTTC. Translated, it gives CASRGGGVETQYF.

Comment on this clonotype: It is likely a read error: a sequence one base away is far more abundant. V usage is TRBV7-2 and J usage is TRBJ1-5, with 8 bases that match TRBD1. Germline lookup yields CDR1 SGHTA and CDR2 FQGNSA. V gave up 4 bases and J gave up 0 bases; unmatched junction bases: 11. This CDR3 has 18 residues. CDR3 protein: CASSSHAGQGSSNQPQHF. Written as DNA, the CDR3 is TGTGCCAGCAGCTCACATGCTGGACAGGGAAGTAGCAATCAGCCCCAGCATTTT.

This clonotype is categorized as medium-sized. V and J are TRBV5-1 and TRBJ2-3; D gene unclear. Germline V gene data show CDR1 as SGHRS and CDR2 as YFSETQ. The CDR3 is 13 residues long. V dropped 4 bases and J dropped 1 base, with 7 bases sitting between them. CDR3 loop: CASSRAGTDTQYF. In DNA form, the CDR3 reads TGCGCCAGCAGCCGGGCCGGCACAGATACGCAGTATTTT.

This clonotype turned up a few times. The chain has TRBV7-9 and TRBJ2-7; 12 bases agree with TRBD2. CDR1 is SEHNR and CDR2 is FQNEAQ in the germline V gene (reference sequence). This CDR3 has 16 amino acids. With V trimmed by 1 base and J by 6 bases, 7 bases remained unmatched. The CDR3 DNA follows: TGTGCCAGCAGCTTAGAGGCTAGCGGGAGGGGCCTCGAGCAGTACTTC. It codes for CASSLEASGRGLEQYF. Full variable domain (rest looked up from reference TRBV7-9 and TRBJ2-7): DTGVSQNPRHKITKRGQNVTFRCDPISEHNRLYWYRQTLGQGPEFLTYFQNEAQLEKSRLLSDRFSAERPKGSFSTLEIQRTEQGDSAMYLCASSLEASGRGLEQYFGPGTRLTVT.

This clonotype was seen many times. This rearrangement joins TRBV19 to TRBJ2-1; maybe TRBD2 (6 bases). Germline V gene lookup returns CDR1 LNHDA and CDR2 SQIVND (reference sequence). The CDR3 consists of 15 residues. Trimming stripped 3 bases from V and 3 bases from J, with 12 bases between. CDR3 residues: CASSIGGFNYNEQFF. DNA for the CDR3: TGTGCCAGTAGTATTGGGGGGTTCAACTACAATGAGCAGTTCTTC. The whole variable domain, filled in from reference TRBV19 and TRBJ2-1, reads DGGITQSPKYLFRKEGQNVTLSCEQNLNHDAMYWYRQDPGQGLRLIYYSQIVNDFQKGDIAEGYSVSREKKESFPLTVTSAQKNPTAFYLCASSIGGFNYNEQFFGPGTRLTVL.

In its sample, this clonotype is medium-sized. The chain joins TRBV20-1 to TRBJ2-7, with D perhaps matching TRBD2 (6 bases). This CDR3 has 13 residues. Trimming pared 3 bases from V and 3 bases from J, leaving 12 bases between. Germline V gene sequence: CDR1 DFQATT, CDR2 SNEGSKA (reference sequence). CDR3 DNA sequence: TGCAGTGCTAGGTTCGGGAGTAACTACGAGCAGTACTTC. Its protein is CSARFGSNYEQYF.

In its sample, this clonotype ranks as medium-sized (0.01 to 0.1%). This rearrangement joins TRBV5-1 to TRBJ1-2; D unresolved. CDR3 length equals 12 residues. V gave up 5 bases and J gave up 2 bases, with 7 bases separating them. Germline-derived CDR1 and CDR2 are SGHRS and YFSETQ. The DNA for the CDR3 is TGCGCCAGCAGGGCAACCAACTATGGCTACACCTTC. As protein: CASRATNYGYTF.

This clonotype rates as medium-sized (0.01 to 0.1%). The rearrangement joins TRBV6-1 to TRBJ2-2, with 9 bases lining up with TRBD1. The CDR3 loop spans 15 amino acids. Unmatched junction bases numbered 2, after V lost 5 bases and J lost 1 base. CDR1 and CDR2 from the germline V gene are MNHNS and SASEGT. The CDR3 sequence is CASSTGQGNTGELFF. CDR3 nucleotides: TGTGCCAGCAGTACGGGACAGGGGAACACCGGGGAGCTGTTTTTT.

This clonotype was picked up one time. Mismatch with germline at one junction end may stem from a read error. This sequence joins TRBV10-2 and TRBJ2-2; 7 nucleotides line up with TRBD2. Per the germline V gene, CDR1 is WSHSY and CDR2 is SAAADI. This CDR3 is 12 amino acids long. CDR3 loop: CASAGVAGDLFF. The CDR3 region has the DNA TGCGCCTCCGCGGGAGTAGCCGGGGATCTGTTTTTT.

By proportion, this clonotype is medium-sized. The CDR3 reads CASSYSLTGAGANVLTF. CDR3 sequence (DNA): TGTGCCAGCAGTTACTCGCTAACTGGAGCTGGGGCCAACGTCCTGACTTTC. The chain couples TRBV6-5 to TRBJ2-6; D is uncertain. The germline V gene has CDR1 MNHEY and CDR2 SVGAGI. V dropped 0 bases and J dropped 2 bases, with 11 bases sitting between them. The CDR3 covers 17 residues.

About this clonotype: A read error is likely here: a far larger clone is one base away. The genes are TRBV6-2 or TRBV6-3 and TRBJ2-1, with 13 bases identical to TRBD2. With 0 bases clipped from V and 6 bases from J, the junction kept 8 bases outside the gene matches. Per germline, CDR1 MNHEY and CDR2 SVGEGT. The CDR3 contains 18 residues. The CDR3 is CASSYSTSGGRRGNEQFF. The CDR3 nucleotides are TGTGCCAGCAGTTACTCGACTAGCGGGGGGCGAAGGGGCAATGAGCAGTTCTTC.

This clonotype was seen just once. It differs at one base from a far larger clone, so likely a read error. The chain carries TRBV6-1 and TRBJ2-2; 10 nucleotides align to TRBD2. Per the germline V gene, CDR1 is MNHNS and CDR2 is SASEGT. The J segment lost 9 bases and the V segment lost 6 bases, leaving 10 bases of the junction unmatched. The length of the CDR3 is 15 residues. CDR3 sequence: CASRTSGDGAWELFF. DNA of the CDR3: TGTGCCAGCAGAACTAGCGGGGATGGCGCCTGGGAGCTGTTTTTT.

This clonotype was detected a few times. Compared with germline, one end of the junction differs, possibly owing to a read error. The rearrangement uses TRBV15 and TRBJ2-3, with D maybe TRBD1 (5 bases). The CDR3 loop spans 18 amino acids. Germline loops: CDR1 LNHNV, CDR2 YYDKDF (reference sequence). CDR3 nucleotide sequence: TGTGCCACCAGCAGATTCAAAACTCACTTCCAACCCACAGGTACGCAGTATTTT. It translates to CATSRFKTHFQPTGTQYF.

This clonotype was seen repeatedly, ten times or more. The chain carries TRBV18 and TRBJ2-7; 9 bases line up with TRBD1. The CDR3 totals 15 residues. V shed 4 bases and J 4 bases; nucleotides not matched to a gene: 8. The germline V gene encodes CDR1 KGHSH and CDR2 LQKENI. The CDR3 spells CASSRGQGKGYEQYF. Written as DNA, the CDR3 is TGTGCCAGCTCACGAGGACAGGGGAAAGGTTACGAGCAGTACTTC.

The chain recombines TRBV5-1 with TRBJ2-2; 10 bases agree with TRBD1. Trimming removed 4 bases from V and 5 bases from J; junction bases left unmatched: 11. Germline-derived CDR1 and CDR2 are SGHRS and YFSETQ. The length of the CDR3 is 17 residues. CDR3 sequence (DNA): TGCGCCAGCAGCAACTGGGACAGGGGATTTGGGACCGGGGAGCTGTTTTTT. Translation gives CASSNWDRGFGTGELFF.

Worth noting for this clonotype: This sequence is one base from a far larger clone and is likely a read error. This sequence joins TRBV6-4 and TRBJ1-6, with 7 bases lining up with TRBD1. The CDR3 spans 14 residues. CDR1 is MRHNA and CDR2 is SNTAGT in the germline V gene. This CDR3 reads CASRTTGVNPPLHF. Written as DNA, the CDR3 is TGTGCCAGCAGGACCACAGGGGTTAATCCACCCCTCCACTTT.

This chain uses TRBV20-1 with TRBJ2-7, with D uncertain. CDR3 length: 13 residues. Germline-derived CDR1 and CDR2 are DFQATT and SNEGSKA (reference sequence). V was pared by 4 bases and J by 3 bases, with 13 bases between. The CDR3 loop is CSAIGAGNYEQYF. The CDR3 nucleotides are TGCAGTGCTATCGGAGCAGGAAACTACGAGCAGTACTTC.

This clonotype was counted many times. J is TRBJ2-1 and V is TRBV18, with a weak D call TRBD1 (6 bases). Trimming took off 5 bases at V and 6 bases at J, with 11 bases between the two ends. Germline lookup yields CDR1 KGHSH and CDR2 LQKENI. The CDR3 totals 13 residues. CDR3 amino acids: CASSSQGSNEQFF. In nucleotides, the CDR3 is TGTGCCAGCTCATCACAGGGAAGCAATGAGCAGTTCTTC.

This clonotype was recorded many times. The chain has TRBV7-9 and TRBJ1-6, with D perhaps TRBD1 (5 bases). This CDR3 has 14 residues. Germline V gene data show CDR1 as SEHNR and CDR2 as FQNEAQ (reference sequence). Trimming cost V 4 bases and J 7 bases, with 11 bases left between them. CDR3 protein: CASSSRVGNSPLHF. The CDR3 DNA reads TGTGCCAGCAGCTCCAGGGTAGGAAATTCACCCCTCCACTTT.

As regards this clonotype: The germline gene is not matched at one end of the junction; a read error may be the cause. V is TRBV28 and J is TRBJ1-1; no definite D call. This CDR3 is built from 15 residues. Germline values: CDR1 MDHEN, CDR2 SYDVKM. The CDR3 loop reads CASSSTDLMNTEAFF. As DNA, the CDR3 is TGTGCCAGTAGTTCCACCGACCTCATGAACACTGAAGCTTTCTTT.